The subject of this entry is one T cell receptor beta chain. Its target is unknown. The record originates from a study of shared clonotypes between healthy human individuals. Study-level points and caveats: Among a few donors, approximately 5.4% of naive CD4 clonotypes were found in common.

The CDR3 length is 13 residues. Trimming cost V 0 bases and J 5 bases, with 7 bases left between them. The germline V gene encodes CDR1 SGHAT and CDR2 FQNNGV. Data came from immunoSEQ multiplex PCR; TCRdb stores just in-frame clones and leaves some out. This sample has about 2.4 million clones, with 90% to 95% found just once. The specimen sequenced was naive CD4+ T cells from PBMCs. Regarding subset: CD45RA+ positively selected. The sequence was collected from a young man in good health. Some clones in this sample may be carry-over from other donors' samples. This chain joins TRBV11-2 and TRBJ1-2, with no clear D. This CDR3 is CASSLEGFYGYTF. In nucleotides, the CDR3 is TGTGCCAGCAGCTTAGAAGGCTTTTATGGCTACACCTTC.